This T cell receptor beta chain appears in the sequencing data of a study of shared clonotypes between healthy human individuals. Study information: Aged 18 to 49, the donors were a couple of women and three men.

The CDR3 spans 17 residues. Germline V gene data show CDR1 as SGHRS and CDR2 as YFSETQ. Losses at the gene ends were 1 base for V and 5 bases for J; bases not matched to a gene: 7. Naive-designated CD8 cells lacked CD45RO, were positively enriched for CCR7, and omitted terminally differentiated effector memory CD45RA+ cells. Several immunoSEQ 96-well plates shared each subset's DNA, each plate a replicate. Measured with immunoSEQ multiplex PCR; TCRdb has only the in-frame clones, and not every one. The sample has about 1.9 million clones; 90% to 95% are singletons. What was sequenced was naive CD8+ T cells from PBMCs. This clonotype originated in a man between 18 and 35 years old in good health. Some clones in this sample may be carry-over from other donors' samples. The chain combines TRBV5-1 with TRBJ2-2; the match to TRBD2 covers 11 bases. The CDR3 coding sequence is TGCGCCAGCAGCTTGTCACTAGCGGGAGCGGGGACCGGGGAGCTGTTTTTT. Translated, it gives CASSLSLAGAGTGELFF.